The clone carrying this T cell receptor beta chain was detected once. Measured with immunoSEQ multiplex PCR; TCRdb has only the in-frame clones, and not every one. The sample has tens of thousands of clones; 94% are singletons. The source of the sample is a study of cytomegalovirus exposure and HLA in healthy donors. Trimming took 5 bases from V and 0 from J; bases not matched to a gene: 4. CDR1 and CDR2 from the germline V gene are SGHTA and FQGNSA. There are 15 residues in the CDR3. The source is a man younger than 30 in good health and CMV-seropositive. The rearrangement links TRBV7-2 to TRBJ2-7, with TRBD2 matching 10 bases. Sequenced material: PBMCs. The DNA for the CDR3 is TGTGCCAGCAGCGCACTAGCGGGGTCCTCCTACGAGCAGTACTTC. Amino acid sequence: CASSALAGSSYEQYF.